A selection of T cell receptor beta chains follows, all from one sample in a study of blood T cells in healthy people across ages. From the 5' RACE reads, TCRdb called clonotypes with MiXCR, one entry per CDR3 protein. The sample lists about 970,000 distinct CDR3 sequences, roughly half occurring once. Sample: blood. These receptors were taken from a woman in her fifties or sixties in good health. The CDR3 runs from the conserved cysteine through the conserved F or W. The order of the fields is V gene, CDR3 protein.

TRBV5-1 CASSYRLAGGANEQFF
TRBV5-4 CASSATGRQVDTQYF
TRBV12-3/TRBV12-4 CASSLNFQETQYF
TRBV14 CASSQAAYNQYF
TRBV7-2 CASSLSTRDRNNEQFF
TRBV5-1 CASSLDRVEDTQYF
TRBV2 CASSGQGILNTEAFF
TRBV7-9 CSSSLTMETQYF
TRBV20-1 CSASQGFPYEQYF
TRBV6-2/TRBV6-3 CASSTQRLARSTDTQYF
TRBV20-1 CSARGGLGAYEQYF
TRBV27 CASTGNYNEQFF
TRBV24-1 CATSDPGTGKPYEQYF
TRBV12-3/TRBV12-4 CASSSFGGSRDGTDTQYF
TRBV5-1 CASTTGTSGEQFF
TRBV5-1 CASSHGEGADNEQFF
TRBV6-6 CASTHRTGGEQYF
TRBV7-7 CASSVGTPNTGELFF
TRBV2 CASSGLTPVVETQYF
TRBV20-1 CSASGRNEMAFF
TRBV2 CASSVEGAGDGYTF
TRBV28 CASSKGQPQHF
TRBV4-2 CASSHTLPGRIAAGANVLTF
TRBV6-8 CASIGTRSPRQMQNTEAFF
TRBV6-2/TRBV6-3 CASTSRYSYNEQFF
TRBV20-1 CSATGGFYEQYF
TRBV20-1 CSARVWAPGNQPHEQYF
TRBV5-8 CASSIHRGLAVSTDTQYF
TRBV6-1 CASLDRVDAYGYTF
TRBV10-3 CAISGRQYNEQFF
TRBV2 CASSEAKRKQFF
TRBV28 CASSWPRDRGGNEQFF
TRBV3-1 CASSPRLAGGTGELFF
TRBV7-9 CASKPRDSEPVSHNEQFF
TRBV29-1 CSVVGAVTGQYF
TRBV5-1 CASSLIPLEAGEAFF
TRBV5-1 CASSLDPAGGYTF
TRBV27 CASSFEGSDGYTF
TRBV7-2 CASSLQGFTEAFF
TRBV24-1 CATSAPGSYEQYF
TRBV20-1 CSAKLAGASEQYF
TRBV20-1 CSALTGTSVRDTQYF
TRBV18 CASSPQSSIGSETQYF
TRBV9 CASSEHGSPLHF
TRBV4-1 CASSLPAGGTKTGELFF
TRBV20-1 CSAKNKMSSYNEQFF
TRBV14 CASSQDLGTRSETQYF
TRBV6-1 CASSKPGLAGEGLDNEQFF
TRBV20-1 CSAPGDRRYGYTF
TRBV20-1 CSASPPGTSGSIFDEQFF
TRBV9 CASSASLNTEAFF
TRBV6-5 CASSYMGVGANVLTF
TRBV20-1 CSAREPTNEKLFF
TRBV12-3/TRBV12-4 CASNLSGSRETQYF
TRBV6-2/TRBV6-3 CASSSDRYQPQHF
TRBV7-3 CASSLFTGRGSDTQYF
TRBV5-1 CASSFQGGENSPPHF